The 20 T cell receptor beta chains reported below all come from one sample, sequenced in a study of cytomegalovirus exposure and HLA in healthy donors. With 60 Vbeta and 13 Jbeta primers, the PCR was carried out. Measured with immunoSEQ multiplex PCR; TCRdb has only the in-frame clones, and not every one. The sample has about 170,000 clones, about three quarters seen once. The sequenced sample consisted of PBMCs. Receptors were obtained from a female donor in good health and CMV-seronegative.

The chain carries TRBV7-9 and TRBJ2-5; possible D gene TRBD1, 7 bases. The DNA matches TRBJ2-7 better at its end, which makes the J call doubtful. The CDR3 contains 14 residues. From germline, CDR1 is SEHNR and CDR2 FQNEAQ (reference sequence). The CDR3 nucleotides are TGTGCCAGCAGCCCTGCGGGACAGCTCCCCGAGCAGTACTTC. Encoded protein: CASSPAGQLPEQYF.

This chain links TRBV29-1 with TRBJ1-2; D uncertain. Trimming removed 4 bases at V and 2 bases at J, with 11 bases between. The V gene's germline CDR1 is SQVTM and CDR2 ANQGSEA. The CDR3 loop spans 13 amino acids. CDR3 sequence: CSVAQRLNYGYTF. The CDR3, as DNA: TGCAGCGTTGCTCAGAGACTCAACTATGGCTACACCTTC. Using reference TRBV29-1 and TRBJ1-2 for the parts outside the CDR3, the full variable domain is SAVISQKPSRDICQRGTSLTIQCQVDSQVTMMFWYRQQPGQSLTLIATANQGSEATYESGFVIDKFPISRPNLTFSTLTVSNMSPEDSSIYLCSVAQRLNYGYTFGSGTRLTVV.

The chain joins TRBV7-3 to TRBJ2-7; D is possibly TRBD1 (6 bases). V dropped 1 base and J dropped 3 bases, with 13 bases sitting between them. This CDR3 comprises 15 residues. The V gene's germline CDR1 is SGHTA and CDR2 FQGTGA. The CDR3 spells CASSLIGSRGYEQYF. Written as DNA, the CDR3 is TGTGCCAGCAGCTTAATAGGCAGCAGGGGCTACGAGCAGTACTTC.

The V gene is TRBV19, the J gene TRBJ1-2, with D tentatively TRBD1 (6 bases). This CDR3 has 15 residues. Germline assignment: CDR1 LNHDA and CDR2 SQIVND (reference sequence). The V gene lost 5 bases and the J gene lost 2 bases, with 15 bases spanning the gap. CDR3 in DNA: TGTGCCAGTAGTCCTGGACAGACTCAGAACTATGGCTACACCTTC. It specifies CASSPGQTQNYGYTF.

The chain combines TRBV19 with TRBJ2-7, with TRBD2 matching 12 bases. Looked up from germline, CDR1 is LNHDA and CDR2 is SQIVND (reference sequence). Unmatched junction bases numbered 3, after V lost 5 bases and J lost 1 base. The CDR3 contains 15 residues. CDR3 DNA sequence: TGTGCCAGTAGTCCCGGACTAGCGGGGTCCTACGAGCAGTACTTC. Amino acid sequence: CASSPGLAGSYEQYF.

The rearrangement uses TRBV11-2 and TRBJ2-2, with 12 positions matching TRBD2. CDR1 and CDR2 (germline): SGHAT, FQNNGV. CDR3 size: 15 residues. Germline trimming cut 4 bases from V and 5 bases from J; bases unmatched to any gene: 2. The CDR3 loop is CASSSGLAGTGELFF. CDR3 bases: TGTGCCAGCAGCTCCGGACTAGCGGGGACCGGGGAGCTGTTTTTT.

The rearrangement uses TRBV28 and TRBJ2-2; 11 bases fit TRBD2. The CDR3 spans 16 residues. The junction had 8 bases not matched to a gene; V was cut back by 6 bases and J by 5 bases. The germline V gene has CDR1 MDHEN and CDR2 SYDVKM. The CDR3 spells CASSYQLAGDTGELFF. Written as DNA, the CDR3 is TGTGCCAGCAGCTACCAACTAGCGGGAGATACCGGGGAGCTGTTTTTT.

This chain uses TRBV13 with TRBJ2-7; 9 nucleotides align to TRBD1. The germline V gene encodes CDR1 PRHDT and CDR2 FYEKMQ (reference sequence). The length of the CDR3 is 15 residues. V trimming: 0 bases; J trimming: 3 bases; junction bases outside the gene matches: 3. The DNA for the CDR3 is TGTGCCAGCAGCTTAGGCTGGGACAGGGACTACGAGCAGTACTTC. Translation gives CASSLGWDRDYEQYF.

The gene calls are TRBV6-5 and TRBJ1-1, with TRBD1 matching over 8 bases. Germline CDR1 MNHEY, CDR2 SVGAGI. This CDR3 comprises 11 residues. V dropped 9 bases and J dropped 5; count of bases not matched to a gene: 2. The DNA for the CDR3 is TGTGCCAGGGACAGGGAGACTGAAGCTTTCTTT. Amino acids: CARDRETEAFF.

The chain has TRBV19 and TRBJ1-1, with 7 bases that match TRBD1. The CDR3 is 16 amino acids. Germline V gives CDR1 LNHDA, CDR2 SQIVND (reference sequence). V trimming: 3 bases; J trimming: 0 bases; junction bases outside the gene matches: 7. CDR3 DNA: TGTGCCAGTAGTATCCCGGGACAGACCCTGAACACTGAAGCTTTCTTT. This translates into CASSIPGQTLNTEAFF.

The CDR3 region is CASSQKAVGGTGSTDTQYF. The CDR3 nucleotides are TGTGCCAGCAGTCAGAAGGCGGTAGGAGGGACAGGGAGCACAGATACGCAGTATTTT. V gene TRBV7-3 combines with J gene TRBJ2-3; the match to TRBD1 covers 9 bases. The germline gives CDR1 SGHTA, CDR2 FQGTGA. The CDR3 is 19 residues long. Trimming removed 6 bases from V and 0 bases from J; junction bases left unmatched: 16.

The rearrangement joins TRBV29-1 to TRBJ1-4, with 10 bases fitting TRBD1. The CDR3 has 14 amino acids. Looked up from germline, CDR1 is SQVTM and CDR2 is ANQGSEA. With V trimmed by 4 bases and J by 5 bases, 4 bases remained unmatched. The CDR3 loop reads CSVAWTGGNEKLFF. CDR3 DNA sequence: TGCAGCGTTGCTTGGACAGGGGGAAATGAAAAACTGTTTTTT.

The chain recombines TRBV25-1 with TRBJ2-2; tentative D call: TRBD2 (5 bases). The CDR3 spans 13 residues. Germline V lookup: CDR1 MGHDK, CDR2 SYGVNS. Between the trimmed V and J ends, which lost 4 bases and 4 bases, there was a span of 7 bases. The CDR3 spells CASSVAGTGELFF. In DNA, the CDR3 is TGTGCCAGCAGTGTGGCGGGCACCGGGGAGCTGTTTTTT.

The chain carries TRBV30 and TRBJ1-4, with D unresolved. Germline V gene sequence: CDR1 GTSNPN, CDR2 SVGIG (reference sequence). The germline V and J ends were trimmed by 0 bases and 10 bases, with 15 bases remaining between them. The CDR3 is made up of 14 amino acids. The CDR3 region is CAWSVTSIAVKLFF. As DNA, the CDR3 is TGTGCCTGGAGTGTAACCTCGATAGCTGTAAAACTGTTTTTT.

The V gene is TRBV28, the J gene TRBJ2-7, with 10 nucleotides matching TRBD1. CDR1 and CDR2 (germline): MDHEN, SYDVKM. This CDR3 spans 16 amino acids. Trimming removed 4 bases from V and 3 bases from J; junction bases left unmatched: 9. CDR3 coding DNA: TGTGCCAGCAGTTCTCCCGGGACAGGGGTAGTCTACGAGCAGTACTTC. Its protein product is CASSSPGTGVVYEQYF.

This chain links TRBV7-2 with TRBJ2-3, with 8 bases aligning to TRBD2. The germline CDR1 and CDR2 sequences are SGHTA and FQGNSA. The CDR3 totals 16 residues. The ends lost 3 bases at V and 0 bases at J; junction bases unmatched: 5. CDR3 region: CASSFRGGLSTDTQYF. In DNA, the CDR3 is TGTGCCAGCAGCTTCCGCGGGGGGCTGAGCACAGATACGCAGTATTTT. The whole variable domain, remainder taken from reference TRBV7-2 and TRBJ2-3, is GAGVSQSPSNKVTEKGKDVELRCDPISGHTALYWYRQSLGQGLEFLIYFQGNSAPDKSGLPSDRFSAERTGGSVSTLTIQRTQQEDSAVYLCASSFRGGLSTDTQYFGPGTRLTVL.

The chain couples TRBV19 to TRBJ2-1; 12 nucleotides align to TRBD2. The CDR3 sequence is 17 residues long. V lost 4 bases to trimming and J lost 4 bases; unmatched junction nucleotides: 8. Germline V lookup: CDR1 LNHDA, CDR2 SQIVND (reference sequence). CDR3 loop: CASSKGTSGRLYNEQFF. The CDR3 DNA reads TGTGCCAGTAGTAAGGGAACTAGCGGGAGGCTATACAATGAGCAGTTCTTC.

The rearrangement joins TRBV6-1 to TRBJ1-5, with 7 bases matching TRBD1. The J segment lost 2 bases and the V segment lost 2 bases, leaving 0 bases of the junction unmatched. The V gene's germline CDR1 is MNHNS and CDR2 SASEGT. The CDR3 runs 14 residues. CDR3 sequence (DNA): TGTGCCAGCAGTGAACAGGGGGGCAATCAGCCCCAGCATTTT. Translated, it gives CASSEQGGNQPQHF.

This sequence joins TRBV7-3 and TRBJ2-5; 7 bases are a match to TRBD1. This CDR3 spans 15 amino acids. V lost 4 bases to trimming and J lost 3 bases; unmatched junction nucleotides: 8. Germline lookup yields CDR1 SGHTA and CDR2 FQGTGA. Here the CDR3 reads CASSSYPGTEETQYF. The CDR3 DNA follows: TGTGCCAGCAGCTCGTACCCCGGGACAGAAGAGACCCAGTACTTC.

The chain uses TRBV7-9 and TRBJ1-5, with 7 positions matching TRBD1. The V and J ends lost 5 bases and 5 bases, in that order; junction bases with no gene match: 6. This CDR3 region has 14 residues. Germline CDR1 SEHNR, CDR2 FQNEAQ (reference sequence). The CDR3 here is CASSEDRVYQPQHF. DNA for the CDR3: TGTGCCAGCAGCGAAGACAGGGTCTATCAGCCCCAGCATTTT. The variable domain in full, with the rest retrieved from reference TRBV7-9 and TRBJ1-5, is DTGVSQNPRHKITKRGQNVTFRCDPISEHNRLYWYRQTLGQGPEFLTYFQNEAQLEKSRLLSDRFSAERPKGSFSTLEIQRTEQGDSAMYLCASSEDRVYQPQHFGDGTRLSIL.